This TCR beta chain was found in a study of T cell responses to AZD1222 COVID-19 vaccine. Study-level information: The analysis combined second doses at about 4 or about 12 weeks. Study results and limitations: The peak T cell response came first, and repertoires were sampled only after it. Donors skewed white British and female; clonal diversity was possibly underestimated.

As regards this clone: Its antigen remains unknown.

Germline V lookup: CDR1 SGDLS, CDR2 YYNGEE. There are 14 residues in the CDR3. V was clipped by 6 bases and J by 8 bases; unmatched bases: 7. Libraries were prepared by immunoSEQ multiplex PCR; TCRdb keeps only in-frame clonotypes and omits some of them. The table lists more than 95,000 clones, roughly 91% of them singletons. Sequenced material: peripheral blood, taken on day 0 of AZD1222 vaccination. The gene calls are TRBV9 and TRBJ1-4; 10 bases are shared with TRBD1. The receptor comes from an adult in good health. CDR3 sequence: CASTFDRGREKLFF. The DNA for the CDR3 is TGTGCCAGCACCTTTGACAGGGGGCGCGAAAAACTGTTTTTT.